The clone carrying this T cell receptor beta chain was counted ten times or more. Because this beta chain is a stray read in a library intended to capture alpha chains, its abundance should not be given much weight. The presence of a unique molecular identifier marked each TCR cDNA molecule. TCRdb re-called the 5' RACE reads with MiXCR, one entry per CDR3 protein. The sample has around 10,000 distinct CDR3 sequences, roughly 3.7% seen once. The data belong to a study of spatial heterogeneity in lung cancer. Whole-study context: Sequence detection consistently recorded a greater number of beta-chain than alpha-chain sequences. Mean representation of each unique TCR and UMI combination in the raw reads exceeded 8.5 occurrences.

Germline V CDR1 and CDR2: DFQATT, SNEGSKA (reference sequence). V shed 0 bases and J 3 bases; nucleotides not matched to a gene: 7. The CDR3 consists of 15 residues. Time point: sample taken at primary tumor resection. Tumor, nontumor lung or frozen PBMC supplied whole RNA that was sequenced unsorted. The cohort: about 79 early-stage, untreated non-small cell lung cancer patients. The chain links TRBV20-1 to TRBJ2-5, with 7 bases matching TRBD2. This TCR came from a male donor with early-stage non-small cell lung cancer. Sequenced material: normal lung tissue next to the tumor, taken at surgery. The CDR3 sequence is CSARDLAGAKETQYF. The CDR3 nucleotides read TGCAGTGCTAGAGATCTGGCGGGAGCTAAAGAGACCCAGTACTTC.